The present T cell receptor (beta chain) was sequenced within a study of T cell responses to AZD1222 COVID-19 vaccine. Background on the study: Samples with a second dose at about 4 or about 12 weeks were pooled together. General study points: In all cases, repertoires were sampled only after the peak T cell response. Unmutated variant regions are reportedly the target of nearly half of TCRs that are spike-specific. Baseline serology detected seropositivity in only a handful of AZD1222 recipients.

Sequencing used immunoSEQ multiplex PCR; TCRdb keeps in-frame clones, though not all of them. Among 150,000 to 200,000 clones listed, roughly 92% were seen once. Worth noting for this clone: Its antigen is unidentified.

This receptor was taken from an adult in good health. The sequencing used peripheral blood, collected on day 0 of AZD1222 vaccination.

The CDR3 DNA reads TGTGCCAGCAGCCCCGCGGGACAGGGGAGGACTGAAGCTTTCTTT. It specifies CASSPAGQGRTEAFF. The V call is TRBV7-9, the J call TRBJ1-1; 10 nucleotides align to TRBD1. After removal of 5 bases from V and 5 bases from J, the junction contained 8 bases not matched to a gene. The CDR3 is made up of 15 amino acids. CDR1 and CDR2 from the germline V gene are SEHNR and FQNEAQ (reference sequence).